Below are 7 T cell receptor beta chains sequenced from a single sample in a study of blood T cell repertoires in COVID-19. Clones were read by immunoSEQ multiplex PCR, and TCRdb kept only the in-frame ones, dropping some. The table shows a few hundred thousand clones, with around 89% occurring only once. Material for sequencing was peripheral blood. The receptors stem from a woman aged 25-40 years with COVID-19, enrolled during active disease.

This sequence joins TRBV6-5 and TRBJ1-6; 10 nucleotides align to TRBD1. With V trimmed by 7 bases and J by 9 bases, 6 bases remained unmatched. The length of the CDR3 is 14 residues. CDR1 and CDR2 (germline): MNHEY, SVGAGI. The CDR3 reads CASTDRGGGSPLHF. The CDR3, as DNA: TGTGCCAGCACGGACAGGGGGGGTGGTTCACCCCTCCACTTT.

This clone was counted a few times. The chain recombines TRBV5-8 with TRBJ1-6; D perhaps matches TRBD1 (6 bases). Germline CDR1 reads SGHTS; CDR2 reads YDEGEE. The CDR3 runs 17 residues. V was cut by 1 base and J by 0 bases, with 11 bases left in between. The CDR3 coding sequence is TGTGCCAGCAGCTTGTTGGGGGCGCGCTCCTATAATTCACCCCTCCACTTT. This gives the protein CASSLLGARSYNSPLHF.

V gene TRBV7-9 combines with J gene TRBJ2-1; tentatively, D is TRBD2 (6 bases). CDR1 SEHNR and CDR2 FQNEAQ come from the germline V gene (reference sequence). The CDR3 spans 16 residues. Deletions cut 7 bases from V and 0 bases from J, with 16 bases between. CDR3 region: CASTLRSGPSYNEQFF. As DNA, the CDR3 is TGTGCCAGCACCCTTAGGAGCGGGCCCTCCTACAATGAGCAGTTCTTC. Complete variable domain (other parts from reference TRBV7-9 and TRBJ2-1): DTGVSQNPRHKITKRGQNVTFRCDPISEHNRLYWYRQTLGQGPEFLTYFQNEAQLEKSRLLSDRFSAERPKGSFSTLEIQRTEQGDSAMYLCASTLRSGPSYNEQFFGPGTRLTVL.

The chain combines TRBV6-2 or TRBV6-3 with TRBJ1-1; 7 nucleotides align to TRBD1. The germline V gene encodes CDR1 MNHEY and CDR2 SVGEGT. The CDR3 length is 15 residues. J lost 1 base, V lost 1 base, and 3 bases had no gene match. The DNA of the CDR3 is TGTGCCAGCAGTTACTTGGGACAGCGGAACACTGAAGCTTTCTTT. Its protein product is CASSYLGQRNTEAFF.

The CDR3 region has the DNA TGTGCCAGCAGACTAGGGGACTCAAGCACAGATACGCAGTATTTT. This codes for CASRLGDSSTDTQYF. This rearrangement joins TRBV11-2 to TRBJ2-3; D is possibly TRBD2 (6 bases). This CDR3 has 15 residues. V lost 6 bases and J 0 bases, leaving 13 bases between the germline ends. Germline-derived CDR1 and CDR2 are SGHAT and FQNNGV.

J is TRBJ1-4 and V is TRBV10-2; 11 bases are a match to TRBD1. The germline CDR1 and CDR2 sequences are WSHSY and SAAADI. V lost 1 base, J lost 1 base, and 5 bases stayed unmatched. The CDR3 consists of 18 residues. The CDR3 DNA is TGCGCCAGCAGTGAGTGGACAGGGGGCTATTTAACTAATGAAAAACTGTTTTTT. Protein sequence: CASSEWTGGYLTNEKLFF.

The chain links TRBV27 to TRBJ1-1, with D tentatively TRBD1 (5 bases). From germline, CDR1 is MNHEY and CDR2 SMNVEV (reference sequence). The CDR3 has 15 amino acids. Between the trimmed V and J ends, which lost 0 bases and 0 bases, there was a span of 8 bases. The DNA of the CDR3 is TGTGCCAGCAGTTTATCGGGGGAGGTGAACACTGAAGCTTTCTTT. It codes for CASSLSGEVNTEAFF.